The 6 T cell receptor beta chains presented below share a single source sample, sequenced in a study of T cells in Graves' hyperthyroidism and ophthalmopathy. RNA transcripts gave rise to amplified TCR beta CDR3 regions. First-round RT-PCR with HTBI primers amplified the TCR CDR3 region. Via MiXCR, TCRdb re-called the multiplex PCR reads, giving one row per CDR3 protein. The repertoire holds about half a million distinct CDR3 sequences, with about 24% as singletons. The sequencing sample was made of blood. Source of these receptors: a woman in her thirties with Graves' ophthalmopathy.

The gene calls are TRBV19 and TRBJ1-2; D might be TRBD1 (6 bases). The V end was cut by 9 bases, the J end by 1 base, with 15 bases between. Germline CDR1 LNHDA, CDR2 SQIVND (reference sequence). This CDR3 has 14 residues. The CDR3 coding sequence is TGTGCCAGCCTTTCAGGGGCACATAACTATGGCTACACCTTC. Residues: CASLSGAHNYGYTF. Drawing the rest from reference TRBV19 and TRBJ1-2, the complete variable domain is DGGITQSPKYLFRKEGQNVTLSCEQNLNHDAMYWYRQDPGQGLRLIYYSQIVNDFQKGDIAEGYSVSREKKESFPLTVTSAQKNPTAFYLCASLSGAHNYGYTFGSGTRLTVV.

The chain couples TRBV12-3 or TRBV12-4 to TRBJ2-5; TRBD1 aligns across 7 bases. The CDR3 runs 13 residues. V dropped 7 bases and J dropped 3; count of bases not matched to a gene: 5. CDR3 protein: CASIPGTEETQYF. The CDR3 nucleotides are TGTGCCAGCATCCCCGGGACAGAAGAGACCCAGTACTTC.

This clonotype was seen repeatedly, ten times or more. The chain employs TRBV2 and TRBJ2-7, with TRBD1 matching 8 bases. After removal of 5 bases from V and 1 base from J, the junction contained 16 bases not matched to a gene. The CDR3 is 18 residues long. Germline V CDR1 and CDR2: SNHLY, FYNNEI. The CDR3 sequence: CASSKDRARSAASYEQYF. CDR3 coding DNA: TGTGCCAGCAGTAAGGACAGGGCCAGAAGTGCCGCTTCCTACGAGCAGTACTTC. The full variable domain, rest sourced from reference TRBV2 and TRBJ2-7, is EPEVTQTPSHQVTQMGQEVILRCVPISNHLYFYWYRQILGQKVEFLVSFYNNEISEKSEIFDDQFSVERPDGSNFTLKIRSTKLEDSAMYFCASSKDRARSAASYEQYFGPGTRLTVT.

CDR3: CAISPGVGPTYEQYF. CDR3 in DNA: TGTGCCATCAGCCCCGGAGTAGGTCCAACCTACGAGCAGTACTTC. V is TRBV10-3 and J is TRBJ2-7; D ambiguous. V gave up 6 bases and J gave up 2 bases, with 17 bases separating them. Germline CDR1 and CDR2: ENHRY and SYGVKD. The CDR3 is 15 amino acids.

This clonotype was found many times. The genes are TRBV5-1 and TRBJ1-1, with no clear D. Germline lookup yields CDR1 SGHRS and CDR2 YFSETQ. The CDR3 consists of 14 residues. Trimming stripped 3 bases from V and 0 bases from J, with 9 bases between. CDR3 sequence (DNA): TGCGCCAGCAGCTCCAGACTAATGAACACTGAAGCTTTCTTT. It codes for CASSSRLMNTEAFF.

This clonotype appeared a few times. The J gene is TRBJ2-2, the V gene TRBV15; D tentatively fits TRBD1 or TRBD2 (5 bases each). Looked up from germline, CDR1 is LNHNV and CDR2 is YYDKDF (reference sequence). CDR3 length: 17 residues. Trimming left V 3 bases short and J 1 base short, with 15 bases between. CDR3 nucleotide sequence: TGTGCCACCAGCAGGGGACGTAGCGTTCTGAACACCGGGGAGCTGTTTTTT. Protein sequence: CATSRGRSVLNTGELFF.